The sequence of this T cell receptor (beta chain) was determined in a study of identical twins. Study-wide results and limits: For zero-insertion analyses, partial confounding could come from invariant MAIT and iNKT cells.

This CDR3 has 12 residues. Germline CDR1 reads DFQATT; CDR2 reads SNEGSKA (reference sequence). The V and J ends lost 6 bases and 4 bases respectively, with 10 bases between them. To note about this clonotype: Its antigen is as yet unknown.

Using its own MiXCR run on the 5' RACE reads, TCRdb lists one record per CDR3 protein. Among under 500,000 distinct CDR3 sequences listed, approximately 15% were seen once. These records were also assigned to another study, of yellow fever vaccine responses in identical twins.

Sequenced material: CD4+ T cells sorted from blood. This TCR was recovered from a woman under 30 in good health. The V call is TRBV20-1, the J call TRBJ1-3; D unclear. Here the CDR3 reads CSARTEGNTIYF. The CDR3 DNA reads as TGCAGTGCCCGGACTGAAGGAAACACCATATATTTT.